In this sample, the clone carrying this TCR beta chain turned up once. Its antigen is not known. This sample was included in a study of PD-1 blockade in classical Hodgkin lymphoma. Sequenced by immunoSEQ multiplex PCR; TCRdb stores in-frame clones only, minus some. The data show about 60,000 clones, more than 75% seen once. The CDR3 totals 17 residues. V lost 2 bases to trimming and J lost 1 base, with 18 bases between them. Study-wide findings and caveats: It was reported that newly diagnosed patients had less baseline TCR diversity than healthy donors.

No patient escaped relapse after autologous stem cell transplantation, and brentuximab vedotin exposure varied. Patients' outcomes at their best amounted to complete response, partial response or progressive disease. The sequence was collected from a human donor with classical Hodgkin lymphoma. The sample was peripheral blood mononuclear cells (PBMCs), taken at baseline. This chain links TRBV23-1 with TRBJ2-7, with TRBD2 as a possible D gene (6 bases). TRBV23-1 is an ORF for which the function is uncertain. The CDR3 bases are TGCGCCAGCAGTCAACTTAGCGGTCGACAGCTATCCTACGAGCAGTACTTC. This translates into CASSQLSGRQLSYEQYF.